The 14 T cell receptor beta chains below were found in one sample sequenced in a study of regulatory T cells in long-lasting Graves disease. Arm-PCR of CDR3 regions with iRepertoire HTBI primers generated TCR beta libraries. Each CDR3 protein is one row after TCRdb ran MiXCR on the multiplex PCR reads. Seen here are roughly 320,000 distinct CDR3 sequences, over 15% observed once, and the top ten hold 30%. Time point meaning: newly diagnosed GD, antithyroid drugs for less than 3 months. After RNA was extracted from PBMCs, the TCR library was made from it. The same data also went into a second study, on T cells in Graves' hyperthyroidism and ophthalmopathy.

The source was peripheral blood mononuclear cells (PBMCs), collected at new diagnosis, from a patient treated with antithyroid drugs. These receptors were taken from a man in his forties with Graves disease.

The chain joins TRBV19 to TRBJ1-5; 9 bases line up with TRBD1. CDR3 length equals 14 residues. Germline loops: CDR1 LNHDA, CDR2 SQIVND (reference sequence). V lost 5 bases and J lost 7; bases outside the gene matches: 6. The CDR3 loop reads CASSVTGGRQPQHF. CDR3 bases: TGTGCCAGTAGTGTAACAGGGGGCAGGCAGCCCCAGCATTTT.

This clonotype was seen at least ten times. The V call is TRBV7-9, the J call TRBJ2-5, with a possible D match to TRBD2 (6 bases). V was clipped by 0 bases and J by 2 bases, with 13 bases between them. Germline V CDR1 and CDR2: SEHNR, FQNEAQ (reference sequence). The length of the CDR3 is 16 residues. CDR3 residues: CASSLAVGGAQETQYF. CDR3 nucleotides: TGTGCCAGCAGCTTAGCGGTGGGAGGAGCTCAAGAGACCCAGTACTTC.

The sample holds one count of this clonotype. A much bigger clone sits one base away, suggesting this may be a read error. This sequence joins TRBV5-1 and TRBJ2-7, with D unclear. The CDR3 has 14 amino acids. Germline V gene sequence: CDR1 SGHRS, CDR2 YFSETQ. V gave up 0 bases and J gave up 9 bases, with 16 bases separating them. DNA for the CDR3: TGCGCCAGCAGCTTGGGTGTAGATCCGAGTGGGCAGTACTTC. This encodes CASSLGVDPSGQYF.

This chain links TRBV7-2 with TRBJ1-6; D is uncertain. Looked up from germline, CDR1 is SGHTA and CDR2 is FQGNSA. The CDR3 extends over 16 amino acids. Trimming pared 2 bases from V and 6 bases from J, leaving 14 bases between. CDR3: CASSLSPHGSNSPLHF. CDR3 DNA: TGTGCCAGCAGCTTAAGCCCACATGGGAGTAATTCACCCCTCCACTTT.

Many counts were recorded for this clonotype. The chain couples TRBV4-1 to TRBJ1-5; no clear D gene. Trimming removed 1 base from V and 6 bases from J, with 7 bases in between. The CDR3 spans 13 residues. Germline loops: CDR1 MGHRA, CDR2 YSYEKL. CDR3 coding DNA: TGCGCCAGCAGCCAAGTAGTCCCTCAGCCCCAGCATTTT. This gives the protein CASSQVVPQPQHF.

This clonotype was found many times. The genes are TRBV2 and TRBJ1-6, with TRBD1 matching 9 bases. V was pared by 10 bases and J by 7 bases, with 11 bases of the junction left unmatched. This CDR3 is 15 amino acids long. Germline V gene lookup returns CDR1 SNHLY and CDR2 FYNNEI. The CDR3 region has the DNA TGTGCCACCCGGGGTGGGACAGGGAGAAATTCACCCCTCCACTTT. This translates into CATRGGTGRNSPLHF.

This clonotype was seen repeatedly, ten times or more. The chain uses TRBV18 and TRBJ2-5; no reliable D call. Between the trimmed V and J ends, which lost 2 bases and 4 bases, there was a span of 8 bases. Germline CDR1 KGHSH, CDR2 LQKENI. The CDR3 totals 13 residues. CDR3 sequence: CASSPVELETQYF. In DNA, the CDR3 is TGTGCCAGCTCACCAGTGGAGCTAGAGACCCAGTACTTC.

This clonotype was found many times. The chain employs TRBV11-3 and TRBJ2-1; either TRBD1 or TRBD2 may fit D (6 bases each). The CDR3 is 16 amino acids. Germline CDR1 SGHNT, CDR2 YENEEA. Trimming removed 0 bases from V and 5 bases from J, with 14 bases in between. CDR3 residues: CASSLEFRGRNNEQFF. The CDR3 coding sequence is TGTGCCAGCAGCTTAGAGTTTAGGGGGAGGAACAATGAGCAGTTCTTC.

A remark on this clonotype: A much larger clone sits a single nucleotide away, making a read error possible. The chain links TRBV2 to TRBJ2-5, with 10 bases aligning to TRBD2. CDR1 SNHLY and CDR2 FYNNEI come from the germline V gene. This CDR3 region has 13 residues. Losses at the gene ends were 7 bases for V and 11 bases for J; bases not matched to a gene: 10. CDR3 bases: TGTGCCAGCAACAGCGGGGGGGCCAATGAGCAGTACTTC. Its translation is CASNSGGANEQYF. Using reference TRBV2 and TRBJ2-5 for the parts outside the CDR3, the full variable domain is EPEVTQTPSHQVTQMGQEVILRCVPISNHLYFYWYRQILGQKVEFLVSFYNNEISEKSEIFDDQFSVERPDGSNFTLKIRSTKLEDSAMYFCASNSGGANEQYFGPGTRLLVL.

This clonotype was counted at least ten times. This chain links TRBV7-3 with TRBJ2-1; perhaps TRBD2 as D (5 bases). V was shortened by 5 bases and J by 0 bases, with 11 bases between the two germline ends. The CDR3 totals 15 residues. The germline CDR1 and CDR2 sequences are SGHTA and FQGTGA. The CDR3, as DNA: TGTGCCAGCAGCGTCCCAAGCGGCTCCTACAATGAGCAGTTCTTC. This translates into CASSVPSGSYNEQFF.

This sequence joins TRBV6-1 and TRBJ2-3; D might be TRBD1 (7 bases). V dropped 5 bases and J dropped 10 bases, with 25 bases sitting between them. CDR3 size: 16 residues. Germline V gene sequence: CDR1 MNHNS, CDR2 SASEGT. Here the CDR3 DNA reads TGTGCCAGCAGTCCACAGGCGTTCAGCAGGGGGGCTGCGCAGTATTTT. Protein: CASSPQAFSRGAAQYF.

This clonotype turned up a few times. The gene calls are TRBV5-1 and TRBJ2-3, with 7 bases lining up with TRBD2. With 4 bases clipped from V and 2 bases from J, the junction kept 4 bases outside the gene matches. The CDR3 contains 14 residues. Looked up from germline, CDR1 is SGHRS and CDR2 is YFSETQ. DNA for the CDR3: TGCGCCAGCAGCGGGGGGGAACTCACAGATACGCAGTATTTT. Residues: CASSGGELTDTQYF.

The rearrangement uses TRBV6-1 and TRBJ2-3; D is unclear. The length of the CDR3 is 15 residues. Germline V gene sequence: CDR1 MNHNS, CDR2 SASEGT. V shed 6 bases and J shed 2 bases, with 15 bases lying between them. DNA of the CDR3: TGTGCCAGCAGATACCTACAACAACTCACAGATACGCAGTATTTT. Its protein product is CASRYLQQLTDTQYF.

This rearrangement joins TRBV6-1 to TRBJ1-4; D is unresolved. V lost 5 bases, J lost 2 bases, and 9 bases lay in between. Germline CDR1 reads MNHNS; CDR2 reads SASEGT. The CDR3 is 14 residues long. As DNA, the CDR3 is TGTGCCAGCAGTAAACAGCGTACTAATGAAAAACTGTTTTTT. Translating gives CASSKQRTNEKLFF.